This T cell receptor (beta chain) was sequenced in a study of OX40 agonist ivuxolimab in advanced cancers. Overall study results and limits: More expanded clones were seen, on average, in CD8+ T cells than in CD4+. Some nonresponders also had low normalized T-cell clonal expansion.

Assay used: immunoSEQ multiplex PCR; TCRdb lists only in-frame clones, some missing. The sample contains roughly 70,000 clones, 87% of which appear only once. The CDR3 runs to 15 residues. With V trimmed by 2 bases and J by 5 bases, 3 bases remained unmatched. Germline CDR1 is SGHTA and CDR2 is FQGTGA. For this clone: The antigen remains undetermined.

Material: CD4+ or CD8+ T cells sorted from blood, obtained in a trial of the OX40 agonist ivuxolimab. The clonotype was recovered from an adult with an advanced solid tumor such as melanoma, head and neck, liver or kidney cancer. The gene calls are TRBV7-3 and TRBJ2-1, with 10 positions matching TRBD2. CDR3 coding DNA: TGTGCCAGCAGCTTAGAAGCGGGAGGGCACAATGAGCAGTTCTTC. Translating gives CASSLEAGGHNEQFF.